This T cell receptor beta chain was observed in a study of blood T cell repertoires in COVID-19. From germline, CDR1 is LGHDT and CDR2 YNNKEL (reference sequence). V was shortened by 3 bases and J by 6 bases, with 8 bases between the two germline ends. This CDR3 region has 13 residues. Original handling: How many nucleated cells were present was estimated from reference gene primer amplification. Generated by immunoSEQ multiplex PCR, the TCRdb table keeps only in-frame clones and is missing some. The V and J calls and the clone size are those of that table, but D and trimming were determined from the DNA. The sample lists approximately 200,000 clones, about nine tenths occurring once.

The sequence was collected from a man between 65 and 80 years old with acute or convalescent COVID-19. Sequencing was done on a sample of peripheral blood. This sequence joins TRBV3-1 (or the pseudogene TRBV3-2) and TRBJ2-2; TRBD2 might be the D (6 bases). CDR3 bases: TGTGCCAGCAGCCAGACTAGTGCCGGGGAGCTGTTTTTT. Its translation: CASSQTSAGELFF.